This T cell receptor (beta chain) comes out of a study of blood T cell repertoires in COVID-19 (dated by TCRdb to the early 2020s). A note on the overall study: Samples covering the acute and convalescent phases of COVID-19 were provided by collaborators in the United States, Italy and Spain. The material from the prospective study consisted of cDNA or gDNA derived from T cells, B-cell-depleted T cells, or PBMCs. HLA class I and class II types, where available, came from metadata supplied by the sample provider rather than from assay-based typing. Samples were obtained from the ongoing ImmuneRACE study (first 160 participants) and from 1,254 subjects provided by 6 global collaborators. Nearly every sample came with metadata listing a de-identified subject ID, COVID-19 status, age in years and sex. The repertoires were released in a freely available public database meant as a resource for research on the immune response to SARS-CoV-2. The dataset comprised deeply sampled blood TCRbeta repertoires from subjects exposed to, actively infected with, or recovered from COVID-19.

A second Seattle source provided samples from volunteer blood donors who had recovered from COVID-19. The collaborating institutions used their own protocols to collect whole blood in K2EDTA tubes. For TCRbeta analysis, collaborators shipped samples in one of three forms: frozen whole blood, isolated PBMCs, or DNA extracted from either of those sample types. TCRbeta CDR3 regions were amplified from genomic DNA using the immunoSEQ Assay, a bias-controlled multiplex PCR. As for the original processing: The number of nucleated cells in each sample was estimated from the amplification of reference gene primers within the assay. Sequence reads were collapsed and filtered to measure the absolute abundance of every unique TCRbeta CDR3 rearrangement. For each sample, productive Simpson clonality was calculated as the square root of Simpson's diversity index across productive rearrangements. TCRdb holds this immuneACCESS table with in-frame rearrangements only. Some clones are missing; in checked studies, unresolved V genes explain under half, and the rest has no known cause. The V and J calls and clone size were taken over from that table, and D and trimming were inferred from the DNA. Within this sample are over 150,000 clones, with 85% to 90% of them counted one time only. Roughly 0.9% of the sample rests with the top ten.

Study-wide findings and limitations: How much clinical and demographic metadata was included differed by source and by participant, and the metadata was provided uncurated.

This clone was observed a handful of times. Its specific antigen is unknown. Base-call qualities are not available, and no considerably larger clone is one nucleotide away. Reading from cysteine to phenylalanine, the CDR3 counts 14 amino acids. Here the CDR3 DNA is all that survives: 42 bases in frame from base 1. From V the trimming removes 6 bases and from J it removes 1 base, while the gene matches leave 5 bases of the junction unaccounted for. The germline V gene supplies CDR1 SGHTA and CDR2 FQGNSA. Sequenced: peripheral blood. This chain is built from TRBV7-2 and TRBJ2-5; TRBD1 agrees with 7 junctional bases. The sequence came from a young woman who had recovered from COVID-19. The CDR3: CASSPGGGQETQYF. The sequenced DNA is TGTGCCAGCAGTCCAGGGGGTGGCCAAGAGACCCAGTACTTC.